Each of the 19 T cell receptor beta chains below was sequenced from the same sample in a study of control samples from healthy donors and cancer patients. Sequenced by immunoSEQ multiplex PCR; TCRdb stores in-frame clones only, minus some. This sample has 100,000 or so clones, with around 90% found just once. Sequences were obtained from blood. These receptors were obtained from a woman in her late teens or twenties in good health.

This chain connects TRBV29-1 to TRBJ1-2, with unresolved D. Germline V gene lookup returns CDR1 SQVTM and CDR2 ANQGSEA. The CDR3 extends over 14 amino acids. Trimming shortened V by 0 bases and J by 4 bases, and 12 bases separated the two germline ends. CDR3 sequence: CSVEEIRGGYGYTF. The CDR3 DNA is TGCAGCGTTGAAGAGATCCGGGGTGGCTATGGCTACACCTTC.

The chain carries TRBV2 and TRBJ2-3, with D tentatively TRBD2 (5 bases). Germline CDR1 is SNHLY and CDR2 is FYNNEI. V lost 1 base, J lost 7 bases, and 12 bases lay in between. CDR3 length: 14 amino acids. For the CDR3, the DNA is TGTGCCAGCAGTGAAGGCCGAGGGTCTCATACGCAGTATTTT. Translating gives CASSEGRGSHTQYF.

In its sample, this clone is medium-sized. The rearrangement joins TRBV6-4 to TRBJ2-2; no reliable D call. The CDR3 is 14 amino acids. The V gene's germline CDR1 is MRHNA and CDR2 SNTAGT. The V gene lost 3 bases and the J gene lost 3 bases, with 8 bases spanning the gap. The CDR3 nucleotides read TGTGCCAGCAGTGAACGGAGCGACACCGGGGAGCTGTTTTTT. Its translation is CASSERSDTGELFF.

This chain links TRBV25-1 with TRBJ1-3; D is uncertain. Trimming shortened V by 0 bases and J by 4 bases, and 7 bases separated the two germline ends. Germline V gene sequence: CDR1 MGHDK, CDR2 SYGVNS. CDR3 length: 14 amino acids. In DNA form, the CDR3 reads TGTGCCAGCAGTGAATACAAGGCCGGAAACACCATATATTTT. Protein sequence: CASSEYKAGNTIYF.

This rearrangement joins TRBV10-2 to TRBJ2-5; 11 bases are shared with TRBD2. This CDR3 contains 13 residues. V shed 6 bases and J 3 bases; nucleotides not matched to a gene: 0. The V gene's germline CDR1 is WSHSY and CDR2 SAAADI. CDR3 amino acids: CASRGLAEETQYF. The CDR3 DNA reads TGCGCCAGCAGGGGACTAGCGGAAGAGACCCAGTACTTC.

The V gene is TRBV5-1, the J gene TRBJ2-1; D may be TRBD2 (6 bases). The germline V and J ends were trimmed by 1 base and 4 bases, with 18 bases remaining between them. The CDR3 is made up of 17 amino acids. Germline lookup yields CDR1 SGHRS and CDR2 YFSETQ. The CDR3 is CASSLRLVEYRYNEQFF. CDR3 DNA: TGCGCCAGCAGCTTGCGACTAGTTGAGTACAGATACAATGAGCAGTTCTTC.

J is TRBJ1-2 and V is TRBV5-1; maybe TRBD1 (5 bases). The CDR3 is 12 residues long. Germline V CDR1 and CDR2: SGHRS, YFSETQ. V shed 0 bases and J shed 6 bases, with 6 bases lying between them. The CDR3 DNA reads TGCGCCAGCAGCTTGGGCAGGGATGGCTACACCTTC. It yields the protein CASSLGRDGYTF.

The chain is built from TRBV29-1 and TRBJ1-1; D may be TRBD1 (5 bases). V was pared by 7 bases and J by 5 bases, with 8 bases between. This CDR3 contains 10 residues. CDR1 is SQVTM and CDR2 is ANQGSEA in the germline V gene. This CDR3 reads CSAGGTEAFF. The DNA of the CDR3 is TGCAGCGCGGGGGGGACTGAAGCTTTCTTT. Full variable domain (remainder filled in from reference TRBV29-1 and TRBJ1-1): SAVISQKPSRDICQRGTSLTIQCQVDSQVTMMFWYRQQPGQSLTLIATANQGSEATYESGFVIDKFPISRPNLTFSTLTVSNMSPEDSSIYLCSAGGTEAFFGQGTRLTVV.

J is TRBJ1-2 and V is TRBV27; D perhaps matches TRBD1 (5 bases). This CDR3 is built from 13 residues. Per germline, CDR1 MNHEY and CDR2 SMNVEV (reference sequence). The V end was cut by 3 bases, the J end by 8 bases, with 13 bases between. CDR3 region: CASSFFVGGGYTF. CDR3 nucleotides: TGTGCCAGCAGTTTTTTTGTCGGGGGAGGCTACACCTTC.

This chain joins TRBV28 and TRBJ2-7, with D possibly TRBD2 on 6 matching bases. The CDR3 totals 14 residues. The germline V gene encodes CDR1 MDHEN and CDR2 SYDVKM. V was shortened by 3 bases and J by 2 bases, with 11 bases between the two germline ends. The CDR3, as DNA: TGTGCCAGCAGTTTCGGGGGTTTAACCTACGAGCAGTACTTC. It yields the protein CASSFGGLTYEQYF.

This sequence joins TRBV12-3 or TRBV12-4 and TRBJ1-3; possibly TRBD1 for D (5 bases). V lost 11 bases to trimming and J lost 4 bases, with 15 bases between them. The CDR3 is 13 amino acids. In DNA form, the CDR3 reads TGTGCCCTTCGGGCAGGGCAAGGAAACACCATATATTTT. As protein: CALRAGQGNTIYF.

The rearrangement links TRBV15 to TRBJ1-5; possibly TRBD1 for D (6 bases). The length of the CDR3 is 13 residues. Germline loops: CDR1 LNHNV, CDR2 YYDKDF (reference sequence). The V end was cut by 2 bases, the J end by 10 bases, with 12 bases between. The CDR3 DNA follows: TGTGCCACCAGCAGAAACCTACAGGGTCCCCAGCATTTT. The encoded protein is CATSRNLQGPQHF.

The chain carries TRBV15 and TRBJ2-3; the D gene could be TRBD1 or TRBD2 (5 bases each). Trimming shortened V by 3 bases and J by 0 bases, and 13 bases separated the two germline ends. Germline CDR1 and CDR2: LNHNV and YYDKDF (reference sequence). The length of the CDR3 is 16 residues. The CDR3 nucleotides are TGTGCCACCAGCAGGCCCAGGGAGCCTAGCACAGATACGCAGTATTTT. As protein: CATSRPREPSTDTQYF.

The chain links TRBV14 to TRBJ2-1; 11 bases align to TRBD2. The V and J ends lost 4 bases and 4 bases, in that order; junction bases with no gene match: 3. The V gene's germline CDR1 is SGHDN and CDR2 FVKESK. This CDR3 is 15 amino acids long. CDR3 DNA: TGTGCCAGCAGCCGACTAGCGGGACGATACAATGAGCAGTTCTTC. The encoded protein is CASSRLAGRYNEQFF.

The rearrangement links TRBV10-3 to TRBJ2-5; no definite D call. The CDR3 has 13 residues. CDR1 is ENHRY and CDR2 is SYGVKD in the germline V gene. Trimming left V 8 bases short and J 4 bases short, with 14 bases between. This CDR3 is CAIADPLRETQYF. DNA for the CDR3: TGTGCCATCGCGGACCCCCTGCGAGAGACCCAGTACTTC.

V is TRBV27 and J is TRBJ1-6; D gene ambiguous. Trimming took 5 bases from V and 8 from J, leaving 16 bases between them. In germline, CDR1 is MNHEY, CDR2 SMNVEV (reference sequence). There are 15 residues in the CDR3. The chain's CDR3 is CASSPLPHWDSPLHF. In nucleotides, the CDR3 is TGTGCCAGCAGTCCCCTCCCCCATTGGGATTCACCCCTCCACTTT.

The chain links TRBV9 to TRBJ1-4, with TRBD1 matching over 8 bases. V lost 3 bases and J lost 8; bases outside the gene matches: 21. The CDR3 contains 19 residues. The germline CDR1 and CDR2 sequences are SGDLS and YYNGEE. In DNA, the CDR3 is TGTGCCAGCAGCGGAAAGCCCCGGGACAGGCACACCGAAGGGGAAAAACTGTTTTTT. Protein product: CASSGKPRDRHTEGEKLFF.

The V and J genes are TRBV12-3 or TRBV12-4 and TRBJ1-1, with D perhaps matching TRBD1 (6 bases). CDR3 size: 13 residues. V lost 7 bases and J 6 bases, leaving 15 bases between the germline ends. CDR3 in DNA: TGTGCCAGCAACCCCCAGGGGAGATCTGAAGCTTTCTTT. It yields the protein CASNPQGRSEAFF.

The rearrangement joins TRBV5-1 to TRBJ2-4, with D perhaps matching TRBD1 (6 bases). Trimming took off 5 bases at V and 4 bases at J, with 16 bases between the two ends. The CDR3 length is 15 residues. CDR1 is SGHRS and CDR2 is YFSETQ in the germline V gene. The CDR3: CASRNNREQKNIQYF. The CDR3 DNA is TGCGCCAGCAGAAATAACAGGGAACAAAAAAACATTCAGTACTTC.